This TCR beta chain comes out of a study of vaccination effects on CD4 cells after COVID-19 (dated by TCRdb to 2022 to 2024). About the full investigation: Two doses of either the BNT162b2 or the mRNA-1273 mRNA SARS-CoV-2 vaccine were administered to participants. Pre-vaccine samples from a couple of convalescent patients were drawn 16 days and one week before the first dose, 142 and 148 days after COVID-19 diagnosis. In both COVID-19 convalescent patients and infection-naive vaccine recipients, the study compared SARS-CoV-2 spike-specific CD4+ TCR repertoires from before mRNA vaccination with those from after it. A total of over nine COVID-19 convalescent patients and a handful of SARS-CoV-2-naive healthy vaccine recipients were included in the full study. The Oncomine TCR Beta short-read assay on an Illumina iSeq 100 was used to sequence cultures from other donors in the study. Summary of the overall study and its limitations: In convalescent patients, the post-vaccine spike-reactive repertoire was composed mainly of new vaccine-induced clones that were largely distinct from infection-induced clones. Both infection-induced and vaccine-induced clones contracted markedly at late post-vaccination timepoints, which is consistent with waning T cell responses. The study was limited by a small number of convalescent patients, and early post-infection timepoints were lacking.

Trimming removed 5 bases from V and 6 bases from J, leaving 14 bases between the germline ends. From the cysteine up to the phenylalanine, the CDR3 has a length of 14 residues. CDR3 DNA only is kept here, 42 bases in frame from base 1. CDR1 SGHVS and CDR2 FQNEAQ are derived from the germline V gene. The ViraFEST assay stimulated PBMC with viral peptide pools and then used TCR sequencing to identify antigen-specific CD4+ T cell clonotypes by expansion. After about 10 days of culture, CD4+ T cells were isolated with the EasySep CD4+ T cell isolation kit. Convalescent patients had PCR-confirmed SARS-CoV-2 infection between March and December 2020, before Alpha, Beta and Delta variants emerged in the United States. About 2.1 million PBMC per well were cultured with approximately 10 ug/ml peptides in IMDM containing about 5% human AB serum, roughly 10 IU/ml IL-2 and gentamicin. Half of the culture medium was replaced with fresh IL-2-containing medium on days 3 and 7. Unless noted otherwise, every peptide stimulation condition was cultured in triplicate wells. Using Ficoll-Paque Plus gradient centrifugation, PBMC were separated from whole blood and then either used fresh or cryopreserved at -140C. Overlapping peptide pools spanned the spike proteins of SARS-CoV-2 and the common cold coronaviruses HCoV-NL63, HCoV-OC43 and HCoV-229E. The QIAamp micro DNA kit was used to extract genomic DNA from the cultured CD4+ T cells.

The library was made by the immunoSEQ multiplex PCR assay. DNA from the cultured, isolated CD4+ T cells was subjected to TCR beta CDR3 sequencing. From the authors' description of their analysis: Non-productive TCR sequences were removed and reads were trimmed to the CDR3 region, keeping CDR3s of at least 7 amino acids. Antigen-specific clonotypes were identified with the MANAFEST web app by comparing expansion in peptide wells against reference cultures. Positive clones required FDR<0.05 expansion versus reference and all other wells, odds ratio above 5, and frequency above 0.1% in two replicate wells. A clonotype was called cross-reactive if it was significantly expanded both in SARS-CoV-2 spike wells and in at least one common cold coronavirus spike condition. Using the stringdist R package, CDR3 similarity was measured by Levenshtein distance, and unrooted trees were constructed with ape in R 3.6.1. TCRdb retrieved this table from immuneACCESS and kept in-frame rearrangements only. Not all clones are present; in checked studies, unresolved V genes account for under half, and no reason is known for the remainder. V and J calls and clone size follow that table, whereas D and trimming were derived from the DNA. Here the sample has some 40,000 clones; roughly 69% occur a single time. The ten largest clonotypes hold over 15% of the sample.

Comments on this clone: Its target antigen remains unknown. Within one base of it there is no much larger clone, and no base qualities were kept.

The material sequenced was CD4+ T cells from PBMCs cultured with HCoV-NL63 spike peptides, taken before COVID-19 vaccination. This specimen's cell subset or site label, interpreted: HCoV-NL63 spike overlapping peptide pool stimulation. Here the chain combines TRBV7-8 and TRBJ2-1; confidence is insufficient to name the D gene. The receptor was derived from a human donor who had a prior SARS-CoV-2 infection. The CDR3 protein sequence reads: CASSQEAYVNEQFF. The DNA reads TGTGCCAGCAGCCAAGAGGCTTACGTCAATGAGCAGTTCTTC.